This TCR beta chain emerged from a study of T cells in Graves' hyperthyroidism and ophthalmopathy (dated by TCRdb to between 2018 and 2021). Study-level background: A discovery cohort of 95 to 100 patients, about 40 with Graves' ophthalmopathy and approximately 60 with stable Graves' hyperthyroidism, was used to find distinguishing TCR V-J signatures. Thyroid tissue and blood T-cell repertoires from roughly six Graves' hyperthyroidism patients were also compared in the study. The roughly 91 discovery patients were randomly divided into training and test sets at a 7:3 ratio. An independent validation cohort of under 20 hyperthyroidism patients and over 15 patients who later progressed to ophthalmopathy tested prospective prediction of ophthalmopathy. After sampling, hyperthyroidism patients received methimazole starting at 30 mg daily, and ophthalmopathy patients received high-dose intravenous methylprednisolone. According to the paper, TCR Vbeta CDR3 sequencing was carried out on approximately 140 peripheral blood samples, which came from some 41 ophthalmopathy, around 75 hyperthyroidism and roughly 17 progressor patients. The study at large found these results: Blood samples also contained most of the expanded thyroid clonotypes (frequency above 0.001), which suggests that blood repertoires may reflect thyroid immune responses. A 13 V-J signature model separated ophthalmopathy from stable hyperthyroidism, with just over 85% sensitivity and 81.08% specificity in cross-validation and 80%/75% in testing. Sample size was not statistically predetermined, and investigators were not blinded to group allocation. During validation, the model predicted progression to ophthalmopathy a median of around 7 months ahead of onset, with roughly 65% sensitivity and less than 85% specificity.

Stable Graves' hyperthyroidism was defined as no progression to ophthalmopathy during 18 months of follow-up. Hyperthyroidism patients were newly diagnosed, with disease duration under 2 months, and aged 18 to 65 years. Exclusion was applied to patients with uncontrolled infections, other autoimmune diseases, pregnancy or lactation. Diagnoses relied on clinical symptoms, serum thyroxine and TRAb, thyroid ultrasound and orbital computed tomography. Total RNA was extracted using Trizol reagent, and RNA quality was assessed on an Agilent 2100 Bioanalyzer. Trimmed from V: 4 bases; trimmed from J: 12 bases; junction bases lacking a gene match: 4. Taken from the germline V gene, the CDR1 and CDR2 loops are ENHRY and SYGVKD. Counted from cysteine to phenylalanine, this CDR3 has 12 amino acids. Only the CDR3 portion is preserved as DNA: 36 bases, with reading frame beginning at the first base. In regard to this clonotype: Its antigen specificity is not known. Base qualities are not recorded, but no much larger clone differs from it by a single base.

Amplification of TCR beta CDR3 regions was carried out from RNA transcripts. A first-round RT-PCR of the TCR CDR3 used the HTBI primer set with the Qiagen OneStep RT-PCR kit. A second multiplex PCR round built the libraries, followed by size selection and purification. Libraries were sequenced paired-end with 100 bp reads on an Illumina HiSeq2000. In the paper's pipeline: SOAPnuke was used to process the raw data, throwing out any read that contained adapters or uncalled bases, had a mean Phred below 15, or lacked an exact constant-primer or identifier match. High-quality paired reads were merged with COPE v1.2.5, and unique nucleotide sequences were defined as clonotypes. MiTCR v1.1 was used to align the clonotypes against IMGT TRBV, TRBD and TRBJ reference segments. The analysis was restricted to V-J combinations with a frequency above 0.0001, which together covered roughly 99% of the repertoires. The TCS score was defined as the ratio of F50 (clonal expansion) to E x V (chaos), calculated using BLOSUM62-based TCRdist between CDR3 peptides within each V-J. Welch's t-statistics and random forest reduced 500 to 550 V-J features to roughly 13, which were used in a naive Bayes classifier (R e1071). The similarity between thyroid and blood repertoires was quantified using the Morisita-Horn index. Using fastp at Q25 and MiXCR, TCRdb reprocessed the public reads and kept productive beta chains. When rows share a CDR3 protein, they turn into one entry using the most common DNA and genes. These V and J calls rely on TCRdb rather than the paper's analysis. Recorded for this sample are about 610,000 distinct CDR3 sequences; 46% of them occurred a single time. The ten largest clones take up about 8% of the sample.

What was sequenced was peripheral blood or thyroid tissue (not recorded which). This TCR derives from a woman between 18 and 29 years old with Graves' hyperthyroidism. The chain employs TRBV10-3 and TRBJ1-4; 8 central nucleotides agree with TRBD1. The sequenced DNA: TGTGCCATCAGTGGGAAACAGGGGGAACTGTTTTTT. This sequence encodes CAISGKQGELFF.